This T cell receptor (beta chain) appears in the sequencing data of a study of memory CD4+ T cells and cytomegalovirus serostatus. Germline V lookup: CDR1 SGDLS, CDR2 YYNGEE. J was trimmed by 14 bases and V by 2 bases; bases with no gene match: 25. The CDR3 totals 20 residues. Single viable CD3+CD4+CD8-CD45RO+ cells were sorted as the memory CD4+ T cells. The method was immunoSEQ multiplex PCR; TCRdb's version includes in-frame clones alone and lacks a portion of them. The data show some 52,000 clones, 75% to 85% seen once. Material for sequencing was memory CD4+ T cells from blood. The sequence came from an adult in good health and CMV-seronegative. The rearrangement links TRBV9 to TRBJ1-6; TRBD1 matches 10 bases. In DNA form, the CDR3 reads TGTGCCAGCAGCGTCGGTCCCCCCGTCCCAGGCGGGACAGGGGCCCGATCCCTCCACTTT. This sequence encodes CASSVGPPVPGGTGARSLHF.